The 20 T cell receptor beta chains listed next were all sequenced from one sample in a study of cytomegalovirus exposure and HLA in healthy donors. The PCR had 60 Vbeta and 13 Jbeta primers. Repertoires were generated with immunoSEQ multiplex PCR, while TCRdb's copy carries only in-frame clones and drops some. The top ten clones hold over 0.65% of a sample with 200,000 to 250,000 clones, around 80% of them seen once. Sequencing was performed on PBMCs. Receptors were obtained from a boy aged 2-15 years in good health and CMV-seronegative.

J is TRBJ2-5 and V is TRBV11-3; D possibly corresponds to TRBD1 (5 bases). CDR1 and CDR2 (germline): SGHNT, YENEEA. With 1 base removed from V and 3 bases from J, the gap between germline ends came to 15 bases. The CDR3 runs 16 residues. CDR3 DNA: TGTGCCAGCAGCTTAGGGTTCCAGGGTCAAAAAGAGACCCAGTACTTC. Translating gives CASSLGFQGQKETQYF.

J is TRBJ1-4 and V is TRBV30; no firm D call. The V end lost 0 bases, the J end lost 5 bases, and 13 bases lay between the germline ends. CDR3 size: 15 residues. In germline, CDR1 is GTSNPN, CDR2 SVGIG (reference sequence). CDR3 in amino acids: CAWSVQIGRNEKLFF. CDR3 DNA sequence: TGTGCCTGGAGTGTACAGATAGGCCGAAATGAAAAACTGTTTTTT.

Turning to this clone: The junction departs from the called germline gene at one end, perhaps through a read error. The rearrangement joins TRBV7-7 to TRBJ2-7, with 8 bases identical to TRBD1. The CDR3 length is 16 residues. Germline loops: CDR1 SSHAT, CDR2 FNYEAQ (reference sequence). Here the CDR3 reads CASSAPLSGTGCEQYF. As DNA, the CDR3 is TGTGCTAGCAGCGCACCCCTTTCCGGGACAGGCTGCGAGCAGTACTTC.

A note on this clone: At one of its ends the junction is not consistent with the germline gene, which may arise from a read error. This chain uses TRBV7-7 with TRBJ2-1, with 8 bases lining up with TRBD2. The CDR3 covers 13 residues. From germline, CDR1 is SSHAT and CDR2 FNYEAQ (reference sequence). The CDR3 region is CASSSGDYNEQFF. The CDR3 coding sequence is TGTGCTAGCAGTAGCGGGGACTACAATGAGCAGTTCTTC.

V gene TRBV7-9 combines with J gene TRBJ1-2; possibly TRBD1 for D (5 bases). V was trimmed by 1 base and J by 8 bases, leaving 14 bases between them. Germline V gene lookup returns CDR1 SEHNR and CDR2 FQNEAQ (reference sequence). CDR3 size: 14 residues. The CDR3: CASSLGTAGNGYTF. CDR3 nucleotides: TGTGCCAGCAGCTTAGGTACCGCAGGGAACGGCTACACCTTC.

The V gene is TRBV19, the J gene TRBJ2-7; the match to TRBD2 covers 13 bases. Germline CDR1 is LNHDA and CDR2 is SQIVND (reference sequence). V trimming: 5 bases; J trimming: 0 bases; junction bases outside the gene matches: 7. The CDR3 loop spans 17 amino acids. This CDR3 reads CASSGGTSGESSYEQYF. CDR3 bases: TGTGCCAGTAGTGGCGGGACTAGCGGGGAAAGCTCCTACGAGCAGTACTTC.

This chain links TRBV6-5 with TRBJ1-5, with a weak D call TRBD1 (5 bases). Germline V gene data show CDR1 as MNHEY and CDR2 as SVGAGI. This CDR3 is built from 14 residues. The germline V and J ends were trimmed by 6 bases and 4 bases, with 13 bases remaining between them. The CDR3 nucleotides read TGTGCCAGCAGCCCCAGGGAGGAAAATCAGCCCCAGCATTTT. As protein: CASSPREENQPQHF.

This chain joins TRBV18 and TRBJ1-5, with 11 bases fitting TRBD1. Germline CDR1 and CDR2: KGHSH and LQKENI. Germline trimming cut 4 bases from V and 3 bases from J; bases unmatched to any gene: 5. The CDR3 contains 16 residues. CDR3 sequence (DNA): TGTGCCAGCTCACTAGGGACAGGGGGTTTCAATCAGCCCCAGCATTTT. This codes for CASSLGTGGFNQPQHF.

This chain uses TRBV28 with TRBJ2-2, with 14 bases lining up with TRBD2. Unmatched junction bases numbered 21, after V lost 5 bases and J lost 4 bases. The CDR3 has 22 amino acids. In germline, CDR1 is MDHEN, CDR2 SYDVKM. As DNA, the CDR3 is TGTGCCAGCAGTACTAGGAGGAGACGGGGACTAGCGGGAGTACAGGGCACCGGGGAGCTGTTTTTT. It yields the protein CASSTRRRRGLAGVQGTGELFF. The variable domain in full, with the rest retrieved from reference TRBV28 and TRBJ2-2, is DVKVTQSSRYLVKRTGEKVFLECVQDMDHENMFWYRQDPGLGLRLIYFSYDVKMKEKGDIPEGYSVSREKKERFSLILESASTNQTSMYLCASSTRRRRGLAGVQGTGELFFGEGSRLTVL.

The chain couples TRBV4-2 to TRBJ2-5; D gene ambiguous. CDR3 length equals 16 residues. V was pared by 0 bases and J by 5 bases, with 16 bases between. Germline lookup yields CDR1 LGHNA and CDR2 YNFKEQ. The CDR3 is CASSQDKTPHPETQYF. The DNA of the CDR3 is TGTGCCAGCAGCCAAGATAAGACACCGCACCCCGAGACCCAGTACTTC.

The chain is built from TRBV9 and TRBJ2-7; TRBD1 aligns across 7 bases. The germline V gene has CDR1 SGDLS and CDR2 YYNGEE. There are 15 residues in the CDR3. V lost 4 bases, J lost 3 bases, and 10 bases stayed unmatched. Here the CDR3 reads CASSPRQGGDYEQYF. CDR3 coding DNA: TGTGCCAGCAGCCCCCGACAGGGTGGGGACTACGAGCAGTACTTC.

The rearrangement links TRBV5-6 to TRBJ1-2; D is possibly TRBD1 (6 bases). Germline CDR1 SGHDT, CDR2 YYEEEE. The CDR3 spans 14 residues. V was pared by 4 bases and J by 4 bases, with 14 bases between. CDR3 loop: CASSREQGAYGYTF. CDR3 coding DNA: TGTGCCAGCAGCCGGGAACAGGGAGCCTATGGCTACACCTTC.

This clone was detected once. The chain combines TRBV29-1 with TRBJ2-1; 9 bases are shared with TRBD1. With V trimmed by 1 base and J by 2 bases, 0 bases remained unmatched. The length of the CDR3 is 14 residues. Germline V gene data show CDR1 as SQVTM and CDR2 as ANQGSEA. The CDR3 sequence is CSVEGQGAYNEQFF. CDR3 coding DNA: TGCAGCGTTGAAGGACAGGGGGCCTACAATGAGCAGTTCTTC.

This clone was seen only a few times. This chain connects TRBV6-5 to TRBJ1-5; possible D gene TRBD1, 6 bases. The CDR3 consists of 16 residues. Germline V CDR1 and CDR2: MNHEY, SVGAGI. Trimming took 0 bases from V and 6 from J, leaving 15 bases between them. The CDR3 region is CASSYSYRVESQPQHF. In nucleotides, the CDR3 is TGTGCCAGCAGTTACTCGTACAGGGTAGAGAGTCAGCCCCAGCATTTT.

The chain employs TRBV4-1 and TRBJ2-5; 8 bases fit TRBD1. From germline, CDR1 is MGHRA and CDR2 YSYEKL. V gave up 0 bases and J gave up 7 bases; unmatched junction bases: 7. The CDR3 runs to 15 residues. The CDR3 DNA is TGCGCCAGCAGCCAAGATGGAACAGGGGGAGGGACCCAGTACTTC. It yields the protein CASSQDGTGGGTQYF.

The chain carries TRBV27 and TRBJ2-7; 7 bases map to TRBD1. The CDR3 is 14 amino acids. Germline CDR1 reads MNHEY; CDR2 reads SMNVEV (reference sequence). Losses at the gene ends were 7 bases for V and 2 bases for J; bases not matched to a gene: 8. The CDR3 sequence: CASMTTGPPYEQYF. The CDR3 coding sequence is TGTGCCAGCATGACGACAGGGCCACCCTACGAGCAGTACTTC.

The rearrangement links TRBV4-1 to TRBJ2-3; TRBD2 agrees at 8 bases. The germline V gene encodes CDR1 MGHRA and CDR2 YSYEKL. The CDR3 has 16 residues. V shed 1 base and J 2 bases; nucleotides not matched to a gene: 5. The CDR3 DNA is TGCGCCAGCAGCCAAGGCCCTAGCGGGTTCACAGATACGCAGTATTTT. This translates into CASSQGPSGFTDTQYF.

The chain has TRBV9 and TRBJ2-2, with TRBD2 identical over 9 bases. After removal of 0 bases from V and 0 bases from J, the junction contained 9 bases not matched to a gene. Germline V lookup: CDR1 SGDLS, CDR2 YYNGEE. The CDR3 length is 19 residues. This CDR3 is CASSVGDVAGAANTGELFF. Here the CDR3 DNA reads TGTGCCAGCAGCGTAGGGGATGTAGCGGGGGCCGCGAACACCGGGGAGCTGTTTTTT.

This clone was seen only a few times. The CDR3 protein is CASSATGYEQYF. The CDR3, as DNA: TGTGCCAGCAGCGCTACAGGGTACGAGCAGTACTTC. This chain uses TRBV7-9 with TRBJ2-7; D might be TRBD1 (6 bases). CDR3 length equals 12 residues. V was trimmed by 5 bases and J by 4 bases, leaving 9 bases between them. The germline gives CDR1 SEHNR, CDR2 FQNEAQ (reference sequence).

This rearrangement joins TRBV27 to TRBJ2-1; 10 bases agree with TRBD2. The V gene end was trimmed by 6 bases and the J gene end by 1 base; junction bases not matched to a gene: 3. Germline CDR1 is MNHEY and CDR2 is SMNVEV (reference sequence). The CDR3 totals 15 residues. CDR3 amino acids: CASRASGSSYNEQFF. The CDR3 DNA follows: TGTGCCAGCAGGGCTAGCGGGAGTTCCTACAATGAGCAGTTCTTC.